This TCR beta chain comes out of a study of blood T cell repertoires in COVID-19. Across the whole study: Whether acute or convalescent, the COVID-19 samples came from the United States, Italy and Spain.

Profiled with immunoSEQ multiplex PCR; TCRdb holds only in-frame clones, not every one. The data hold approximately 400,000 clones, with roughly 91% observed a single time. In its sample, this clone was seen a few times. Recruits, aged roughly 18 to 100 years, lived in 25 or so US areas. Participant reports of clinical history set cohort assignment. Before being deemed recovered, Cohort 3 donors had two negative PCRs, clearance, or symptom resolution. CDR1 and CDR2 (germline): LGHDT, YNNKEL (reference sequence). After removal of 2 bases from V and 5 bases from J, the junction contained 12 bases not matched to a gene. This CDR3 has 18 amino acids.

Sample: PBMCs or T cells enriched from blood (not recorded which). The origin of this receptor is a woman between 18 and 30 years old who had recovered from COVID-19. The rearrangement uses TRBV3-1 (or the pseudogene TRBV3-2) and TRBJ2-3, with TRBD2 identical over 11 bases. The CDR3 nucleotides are TGTGCCAGCAGCCAAACGGGTAGCGGGGGGGCCAGCGGAGATACGCAGTATTTT. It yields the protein CASSQTGSGGASGDTQYF.